Below, 29 T cell receptor beta chains from the same sample are listed, as sequenced in a study of technical replicates of blood from a few donors (dated by TCRdb to the late 2010s). Library construction relied on the immunoSEQ multiplex PCR assay. TCRdb re-hosts the immuneACCESS table, in-frame sequences only. Its copies lack some clones; in the studies checked, an unresolved V gene accounts for under half of them, and the cause for the rest is not known. The sample data list tens of thousands of clones, and roughly 93% of these were observed just once. The ten largest clones take up 0.3% to 0.45% of the sample. What was sequenced was T cells isolated from PBMCs. Every receptor here comes from a human donor in good health.

The chain carries TRBV4-3 and TRBJ2-1, with D tentatively TRBD1 (6 bases). Trimming pared 2 bases from V and 2 bases from J, leaving 10 bases between. Germline-derived CDR1 and CDR2 are LGHNA and YSLEER. The CDR3 loop spans 15 amino acids. The CDR3 here is CASSQLQGTYNEQFF. The CDR3 DNA sequence: TGCGCCAGCAGCCAACTGCAGGGGACCTACAATGAGCAGTTCTTC.

This clone occurred once. The chain has TRBV6-5 and TRBJ2-5; tentatively, D is TRBD2 (6 bases). The V gene lost 6 bases and the J gene lost 5 bases, with 13 bases spanning the gap. This CDR3 is 13 amino acids long. The V gene's germline CDR1 is MNHEY and CDR2 SVGAGI. The CDR3: CASRGLGGETQYF. CDR3 nucleotide sequence: TGTGCCAGCAGGGGCCTTGGGGGGGAGACCCAGTACTTC.

The genes are TRBV6-5 and TRBJ2-7; the D is unclear. The V end lost 10 bases, the J end lost 2 bases, and 12 bases lay between the germline ends. Germline loops: CDR1 MNHEY, CDR2 SVGAGI. The CDR3 sequence is 12 residues long. The CDR3 DNA reads TGTGCCACCCGAACAGTCCCCTACGAGCAGTACTTC. It yields the protein CATRTVPYEQYF.

This clone was recorded once. The genes are TRBV4-2 and TRBJ2-3; 7 bases fit TRBD1. The V and J ends lost 1 base and 0 bases, in that order; junction bases with no gene match: 10. In germline, CDR1 is LGHNA, CDR2 YNFKEQ. The CDR3 loop spans 18 amino acids. CDR3 sequence: CASSQASSGGPSTDTQYF. In DNA form, the CDR3 reads TGTGCCAGCAGCCAAGCTTCTTCAGGGGGTCCTAGCACAGATACGCAGTATTTT.

V and J are TRBV27 and TRBJ1-1; D uncertain. V was trimmed by 7 bases and J by 0 bases, leaving 15 bases between them. The germline CDR1 and CDR2 sequences are MNHEY and SMNVEV (reference sequence). The CDR3 contains 15 residues. CDR3 in amino acids: CASTPHRDVNTEAFF. CDR3 DNA: TGTGCCAGCACTCCTCACCGGGATGTGAACACTGAAGCTTTCTTT.

The rearrangement links TRBV7-2 to TRBJ1-1; D uncertain. The V gene's germline CDR1 is SGHTA and CDR2 FQGNSA. Trimming removed 2 bases at V and 7 bases at J, with 17 bases between. There are 15 residues in the CDR3. The CDR3 spells CASSLFPGPKLEAFF. The CDR3 bases are TGTGCCAGCAGCTTATTTCCAGGCCCTAAACTTGAAGCTTTCTTT.

The sample holds one count of this clone. The chain couples TRBV6-5 to TRBJ2-7; tentatively, D is TRBD2 (6 bases). The CDR3 has 14 amino acids. The ends were cut back, 0 bases at V and 3 bases at J, with 9 bases in the middle. Germline assignment: CDR1 MNHEY and CDR2 SVGAGI. The CDR3 DNA sequence: TGTGCCAGCAGTTACTCGGTCGGGGGCTACGAGCAGTACTTC. It encodes CASSYSVGGYEQYF.

CDR3 in amino acids: CASLGHERESPYEQYF. The CDR3 DNA is TGTGCCAGCCTTGGCCACGAGCGGGAGAGTCCCTACGAGCAGTACTTC. This chain joins TRBV28 and TRBJ2-7; 8 bases fit TRBD2. The CDR3 contains 16 residues. V shed 8 bases, J shed 2 bases, and the junction held 14 bases outside the gene matches. Germline V gives CDR1 MDHEN, CDR2 SYDVKM.

The chain is built from TRBV4-2 and TRBJ2-7, with 8 bases that match TRBD1. With V trimmed by 1 base and J by 5 bases, 10 bases remained unmatched. CDR3 length: 16 amino acids. The V gene's germline CDR1 is LGHNA and CDR2 YNFKEQ. DNA for the CDR3: TGTGCCAGCAGCCAAGGGGTAGGGACAGGTGTCCACGAGCAGTACTTC. As protein: CASSQGVGTGVHEQYF.

This sequence joins TRBV6-5 and TRBJ1-5; no reliable D call. V was clipped by 1 base and J by 4 bases, with 11 bases between them. The CDR3 extends over 15 amino acids. CDR1 and CDR2 from the germline V gene are MNHEY and SVGAGI. CDR3 in amino acids: CASSYFRHINQPQHF. For the CDR3, the DNA is TGTGCCAGCAGTTACTTTAGACATATTAATCAGCCCCAGCATTTT.

The chain has TRBV27 and TRBJ2-1; TRBD1 is a possible D gene (5 bases). Germline-derived CDR1 and CDR2 are MNHEY and SMNVEV (reference sequence). The CDR3 spans 13 residues. Deletions cut 2 bases from V and 10 bases from J, with 12 bases between. CDR3 amino acids: CASSLGALREQFF. CDR3 bases: TGTGCCAGCAGTTTAGGGGCCCTTAGAGAGCAGTTCTTC.

J is TRBJ1-5 and V is TRBV2, with no clear D. V was clipped by 10 bases and J by 0 bases, with 16 bases between them. Germline assignment: CDR1 SNHLY and CDR2 FYNNEI. This CDR3 contains 15 residues. The CDR3 DNA reads as TGTGCCACCAGCCTGGCGGCGTATAGCAATCAGCCCCAGCATTTT. It yields the protein CATSLAAYSNQPQHF.

The rearrangement links TRBV27 to TRBJ1-5; 8 positions match TRBD1. The CDR3 contains 14 residues. V was clipped by 7 bases and J by 2 bases; unmatched bases: 4. The germline V gene has CDR1 MNHEY and CDR2 SMNVEV (reference sequence). Here the CDR3 DNA reads TGTGCCAGCAACCCGACAGGGGGCAATCAGCCCCAGCATTTT. This translates into CASNPTGGNQPQHF.

This clone is a singleton in its sample. The rearrangement joins TRBV4-1 to TRBJ2-7, with TRBD2 as a possible D gene (5 bases). Trimming removed 0 bases at V and 3 bases at J, with 15 bases between. This CDR3 comprises 16 residues. CDR1 MGHRA and CDR2 YSYEKL come from the germline V gene. As DNA, the CDR3 is TGCGCCAGCAGCCAAGATTCTCACTTAGACTACTACGAGCAGTACTTC. It encodes CASSQDSHLDYYEQYF.

The chain joins TRBV7-3 to TRBJ1-1; D remains unclear. This CDR3 comprises 13 residues. Per germline, CDR1 SGHTA and CDR2 FQGTGA. V was clipped by 3 bases and J by 4 bases, with 9 bases between them. In DNA, the CDR3 is TGTGCCAGCAGCTTTGGAGGGAGCACTGAAGCTTTCTTT. Residues: CASSFGGSTEAFF.

This clone appeared a few times. This sequence joins TRBV5-1 and TRBJ1-1, with D hard to call. This CDR3 is built from 12 residues. With 0 bases removed from V and 8 bases from J, the gap between germline ends came to 8 bases. Germline-derived CDR1 and CDR2 are SGHRS and YFSETQ. The CDR3 bases are TGCGCCAGCAGCTTGGATGGGAGAGAAGCTTTCTTT. This gives the protein CASSLDGREAFF.

The J gene is TRBJ2-2, the V gene TRBV6-5, with unresolved D. The CDR3 has 15 residues. Germline V CDR1 and CDR2: MNHEY, SVGAGI. Deletions cut 2 bases from V and 0 bases from J, with 7 bases between. The CDR3, as DNA: TGTGCCAGCAGTTACGCTACTTCGAACACCGGGGAGCTGTTTTTT. Protein: CASSYATSNTGELFF.

The V call is TRBV4-3, the J call TRBJ1-2; 11 bases agree with TRBD1. V gave up 2 bases and J gave up 6 bases; unmatched junction bases: 5. This CDR3 has 15 residues. Germline loops: CDR1 LGHNA, CDR2 YSLEER. The CDR3 here is CASSQRTGGFDGYTF. Written as DNA, the CDR3 is TGCGCCAGCAGCCAACGGACAGGGGGCTTTGATGGCTACACCTTC.

The chain combines TRBV10-3 with TRBJ2-7; D possibly corresponds to TRBD2 (5 bases). V was shortened by 9 bases and J by 7 bases, with 13 bases between the two germline ends. Germline V gives CDR1 ENHRY, CDR2 SYGVKD. This CDR3 is 11 amino acids long. The chain's CDR3 is CAITDSVEQYF. The DNA of the CDR3 is TGTGCCATAACGGACTCCGTGGAGCAGTACTTC.

J is TRBJ1-4 and V is TRBV7-6; D is ambiguous. The CDR3 contains 12 residues. Germline CDR1 reads SGHVS; CDR2 reads FNYEAQ. The V end lost 5 bases, the J end lost 7 bases, and 8 bases lay between the germline ends. The CDR3 DNA is TGTGCCAGCAGCCCTAGTAGTGAAAAACTGTTTTTT. Its protein product is CASSPSSEKLFF.

The chain has TRBV9 and TRBJ2-1, with TRBD1 matching 9 bases. The CDR3 is made up of 15 amino acids. With V trimmed by 1 base and J by 7 bases, 6 bases remained unmatched. Germline-derived CDR1 and CDR2 are SGDLS and YYNGEE. The CDR3 here is CASSVSTGGMNEQFF. CDR3 DNA sequence: TGTGCCAGCAGCGTATCTACAGGGGGCATGAATGAGCAGTTCTTC. Filled out from reference TRBV9 and TRBJ2-1, the complete variable domain reads DSGVTQTPKHLITATGQRVTLRCSPRSGDLSVYWYQQSLDQGLQFLIQYYNGEERAKGNILERFSAQQFPDLHSELNLSSLELGDSALYFCASSVSTGGMNEQFFGPGTRLTVL.

V is TRBV6-6 and J is TRBJ1-2; 9 nucleotides agree with TRBD1. Germline CDR1 MNHNY, CDR2 SVGAGI (reference sequence). The CDR3 is 16 amino acids. Trimming removed 3 bases from V and 2 bases from J; junction bases left unmatched: 7. The chain's CDR3 is CASSYGLQGANYGYTF. DNA of the CDR3: TGTGCCAGCAGTTATGGTCTACAGGGGGCAAACTATGGCTACACCTTC.

Here the CDR3 reads CASRTGPVSGNTIYF. The CDR3 coding sequence is TGTGCCAGCAGAACAGGCCCAGTCTCTGGAAACACCATATATTTT. The J gene is TRBJ1-3, the V gene TRBV2; D perhaps matches TRBD1 (5 bases). V shed 6 bases and J shed 0 bases, with 12 bases lying between them. The CDR3 length is 15 residues. CDR1 and CDR2 (germline): SNHLY, FYNNEI.

This chain uses TRBV9 with TRBJ2-5, with 7 bases lining up with TRBD1. The trim removed 0 bases at V and 5 bases at J, leaving 13 bases unmatched. Germline V gene lookup returns CDR1 SGDLS and CDR2 YYNGEE. The CDR3 sequence is 17 residues long. This CDR3 reads CASSVGFTRGIGETQYF. The CDR3 nucleotides are TGTGCCAGCAGCGTAGGATTTACCAGGGGGATTGGGGAGACCCAGTACTTC.

The chain combines TRBV11-2 with TRBJ1-3, with D unclear. The CDR3 consists of 15 residues. V gave up 1 base and J gave up 2 bases, with 9 bases separating them. Germline V gene sequence: CDR1 SGHAT, CDR2 FQNNGV. CDR3 region: CASSLVGGPGNTIYF. The CDR3 nucleotides are TGTGCCAGCAGCTTAGTGGGAGGCCCTGGAAACACCATATATTTT.

The chain recombines TRBV7-9 with TRBJ2-7; D gene unclear. Germline CDR1 reads SEHNR; CDR2 reads FQNEAQ (reference sequence). The length of the CDR3 is 13 residues. V lost 1 base, J lost 3 bases, and 7 bases lay in between. CDR3 loop: CASSLVADYEQYF. CDR3 DNA sequence: TGTGCCAGCAGCTTAGTGGCTGACTACGAGCAGTACTTC.

The chain joins TRBV2 to TRBJ2-7, with D tentatively TRBD1 (6 bases). V was trimmed by 7 bases and J by 2 bases, leaving 9 bases between them. Germline-derived CDR1 and CDR2 are SNHLY and FYNNEI. The length of the CDR3 is 12 residues. The CDR3 coding sequence is TGTGCCAGCAAAAACAGGGCCTACGAGCAGTACTTC. Its protein is CASKNRAYEQYF.

In DNA, the CDR3 is TGTGCCAGCAGCTTGGGTAGGAGCGGCACAGATACGCAGTATTTT. Protein product: CASSLGRSGTDTQYF. The rearrangement joins TRBV5-4 to TRBJ2-3; the D is unclear. Germline loops: CDR1 SGHNT, CDR2 YYREEE (reference sequence). The CDR3 has 15 residues. V lost 0 bases and J lost 1, with 9 bases in between.

The chain uses TRBV5-5 and TRBJ2-7, with D unclear. This CDR3 region has 12 residues. V lost 1 base and J lost 6, with 8 bases in between. Germline V gene sequence: CDR1 SGHKS, CDR2 YYEKEE (reference sequence). CDR3 loop: CASSLPVPEQYF. The CDR3, as DNA: TGTGCCAGCAGCTTGCCAGTCCCCGAGCAGTACTTC.